Listed below are T cell receptor beta chains from one sample, sequenced in a study of spatial heterogeneity in lung cancer. Each CDR3 protein is one row after TCRdb ran MiXCR on the 5' RACE reads. There are 40,000 to 55,000 distinct CDR3 sequences in the sample; 6.5% to 8% occur only once, and around 42% lies in the top ten. Here the sequenced sample was PBMCs, taken at surgery. The receptors derive from a female donor with early-stage non-small cell lung cancer. The CDR3 runs from the conserved cysteine through the conserved F or W. D genes are given only for firm matches. Not all rows give a size; the values are once, few, many and, for expanded clones, a class.

clone_size j_call d_call v_call cdr3_nt cdr3_aa
few TRBJ1-1 . TRBV12-3/TRBV12-4 TGTGCCAGCAGTTTACAGGGGCGTACTGAAGCTTTCTTT CASSLQGRTEAFF
many TRBJ2-1 TRBD1 TRBV4-1 TGCGCCAGCAGCCAGGACAGGGGTGGCGATGAGCAGTTCTTC CASSQDRGGDEQFF
many TRBJ2-1 . TRBV24-1 TGTGCCACCAGTGATTACCGGGGAGGAAGCTACAATGAGCAGTTCTTC CATSDYRGGSYNEQFF
. TRBJ1-1 TRBD1 TRBV20-1 TGCAGTGCACCCGGGACAGGGGGGGCTGAAGCTTTCTTT CSAPGTGGAEAFF
many TRBJ2-7 TRBD1 TRBV7-9 TGTGCCAGCAGCTTAAAAGGACAGGGTCCTTACGAGCAGTACTTC CASSLKGQGPYEQYF
. TRBJ1-1 TRBD1 TRBV6-6 TGTGCCAGCAGTACCCGAGGACAGGGTGGGACTGAAGCTTTCTTT CASSTRGQGGTEAFF
many TRBJ1-5 . TRBV6-6 TGTGCCAGCAACCCAGGGTATAGCAATCAGCCCCAGCATTTT CASNPGYSNQPQHF
many TRBJ1-2 . TRBV7-2 TGTGCCAGCACCACGAGCTGGGGCAGGCTTGTCGGCTACACCTTC CASTTSWGRLVGYTF
many TRBJ1-1 . TRBV5-4 TGTGCCAGCAGCTTTTTTGGGGGAAACACTGAAGCTTTCTTT CASSFFGGNTEAFF
few TRBJ2-4 TRBD1 TRBV5-1 TGCGCCAGCAGCCAGGCTCCAGGGGGCGAGTGGAACTTC CASSQAPGGEWNF
. TRBJ2-3 . TRBV7-9 TGTGCCAGCAGCGCAGGGCGGACTCCGGAGAAAGATACGCAGTATTTT CASSAGRTPEKDTQYF
many TRBJ2-4 . TRBV4-2 TGTGCCAGCAGCCAAGCGGTCACTCTTGGAGCCAAAAACATTCAGTACTTC CASSQAVTLGAKNIQYF
. TRBJ2-7 TRBD1 TRBV29-1 TGCAGCGTTGTTCTCGGGACAGGGGGCAACGAGCAGTACTTC CSVVLGTGGNEQYF
few TRBJ2-2 . TRBV24-1 TGTGCCACCAGTGAGATAGGGACGGGGAACACCGGGGAGCTGTTTTTT CATSEIGTGNTGELFF
many TRBJ2-6 . TRBV12-3/TRBV12-4 TGTGCCAGCAGCCCAAACATAGCTGGGAGACTCTCTGGGGCCAACGTCCTGACTTTC CASSPNIAGRLSGANVLTF
. TRBJ2-3 TRBD1 TRBV5-1 TGCGCCAGCAGCTCACCCTCCGGACAGGGGTTCACAGATACGCAGTATTTT CASSSPSGQGFTDTQYF
many TRBJ2-1 . TRBV5-1 TGCGCCAGCAGCTTGGCCGTAGGCCCCTACAATGAGCAGTTCTTC CASSLAVGPYNEQFF
few TRBJ2-2 . TRBV2 TGTGCCAGCCTGTTGGAGGGGCGAACCGGGGAGCTGTTTTTT CASLLEGRTGELFF
. TRBJ1-6 . TRBV20-1 TGCAGTGCTGAAGGGACACCAAATTCACCCCTCCACTTT CSAEGTPNSPLHF
few TRBJ2-7 . TRBV12-3/TRBV12-4 TGTGCCAGCAGTCTTGTTCAGGGTCCCTACGAGCAGTACTTC CASSLVQGPYEQYF
many TRBJ1-6 TRBD1 TRBV6-6 TGTGCCAGCAGACTACGGACAGGGGGAAATTCACCCCTCCACTTT CASRLRTGGNSPLHF
many TRBJ2-3 TRBD2 TRBV5-1 TGCGCCAGCAGCTTCTTAGCGGGGGTTAGCACAGATACGCAGTATTTT CASSFLAGVSTDTQYF
few TRBJ1-2 . TRBV5-6 TGTGCCAGCAGCTTGACAGGCTATGGCTACACCTTC CASSLTGYGYTF
. TRBJ2-1 TRBD2 TRBV11-2 TGTGCCAGCAGCCAACCGCGGGTAGCGGGGGGGCTTCAATCGGGCGAGCAGTTCTTC CASSQPRVAGGLQSGEQFF
few TRBJ2-5 . TRBV7-4 TGTGCCAGCAGCTTAGATAACGCAGTGGCGGAGACCCAGTACTTC CASSLDNAVAETQYF
many TRBJ2-7 TRBD2 TRBV5-1 TGCGCCAGCACCCCAGCGGGGGGCCCCGGCGAGCAGTACTTC CASTPAGGPGEQYF
. TRBJ1-4 . TRBV12-3/TRBV12-4 TGTGCCAGCAGTTTCGGGGCAGCAACTAATGAAAAACTGTTTTTT CASSFGAATNEKLFF
many TRBJ1-3 . TRBV29-1 TGCAGCGTTACCGGGACACCACTCTCTGGAAACACCATATATTTT CSVTGTPLSGNTIYF
many TRBJ2-3 . TRBV7-2 TGTGCCAGCAGCCCGACTAGCACAGATACGCAGTATTTT CASSPTSTDTQYF
few TRBJ2-3 . TRBV11-3 TGTGCCAGCAGCTTCGGATCAGAAGCAGATACGCAGTATTTT CASSFGSEADTQYF
few TRBJ2-1 . TRBV2 TGTGCCAGCGCCTCCTACAATGAGCAGTTCTTC CASASYNEQFF
many TRBJ2-4 . TRBV3-1 TGTGCCAGCAGCCAAAAAAACATTCAGTACTTC CASSQKNIQYF
few TRBJ2-3 . TRBV5-1 TGCGCCAGCAGCTACAGTGATAGCACAGATACGCAGTATTTT CASSYSDSTDTQYF
. TRBJ1-3 . TRBV12-3/TRBV12-4 TGTGCCAGCAGCCAAGGACTTTCGGGAAACACCATATATTTT CASSQGLSGNTIYF
many TRBJ2-5 TRBD2 TRBV15 TGTGCCACCAGCAGAGGCCAGGGAGGGCGCCAAGAGACCCAGTACTTC CATSRGQGGRQETQYF
few TRBJ2-7 . TRBV10-3 TGTGCCATCATCCCCGGGACCGCCAAAAACTTC CAIIPGTAKNF
. TRBJ2-3 TRBD1 TRBV5-6 TGTGCCAGCAAAAGGGGGCTTAGCACAGATACGCAGTATTTT CASKRGLSTDTQYF
many TRBJ1-1 TRBD1 TRBV7-3 TGTGCCAGCAGCTCCGATCCTACAGGGGTAACTGAAGCTTTCTTT CASSSDPTGVTEAFF
many TRBJ2-7 . TRBV4-3 TGCGCCAGCAGCCAAGAGGTTACCAGCCCCTACGAGCAGTACTTC CASSQEVTSPYEQYF
. TRBJ2-5 . TRBV14 TGTGCCAGCAGCCAAGTGGATCAAGAGACCCAGTACTTC CASSQVDQETQYF
many TRBJ2-3 TRBD2 TRBV7-8 TGTGCCAGCAGCCCCAGGGCCAGCGGGGGGTTCACAGATACGCAGTATTTT CASSPRASGGFTDTQYF
. TRBJ1-5 . TRBV6-1 TGTGCCAGCACCCTGGGGGGTTATAAGCAGCCCCAGCATTTT CASTLGGYKQPQHF
. TRBJ2-4 TRBD2 TRBV7-9 TGTGCCAGCAGCTTTCCGACTAGCGGGGAATTGAAAAACATTCAGTACTTC CASSFPTSGELKNIQYF
many TRBJ1-1 . TRBV3-1 TGTGCCAGCAGCCGCACCAGGGGTGGCACTGAAGCTTTCTTT CASSRTRGGTEAFF
many TRBJ1-2 . TRBV27 TGTGCCAGCAGTTTAGTAGGACAGTCCGAATATGGCTACACCTTC CASSLVGQSEYGYTF
many TRBJ1-5 . TRBV12-3/TRBV12-4 TGTGCCAGCAGCCTGGGCCCGGGTAGGCCCCAGCATTTT CASSLGPGRPQHF
many TRBJ1-5 TRBD1 TRBV2 TGTGCCAGCAGCCGACAGGGAGAACCTTCCCAGCCCCAGCATTTT CASSRQGEPSQPQHF
many TRBJ2-7 TRBD2 TRBV20-1 TGCAGTGCAATGGGACTAGGATTCTACGAGCAGTACTTC CSAMGLGFYEQYF
many TRBJ1-4 TRBD1 TRBV4-3 TGCGCCAGCAGCCTGGTGGTAGGGACAGGAACCCCCTTGACAACTAATGAAAAACTGTTTTTT CASSLVVGTGTPLTTNEKLFF
few TRBJ2-1 . TRBV29-1 TGCAGCGTTGAAAGGCTCCTCGGCTCCTACAATGAGCAGTTCTTC CSVERLLGSYNEQFF
many TRBJ2-3 TRBD2 TRBV9 TGTGCCAGCAGCCCCCTCGCAGCGGGGGTTACAGATACGCAGTATTTT CASSPLAAGVTDTQYF
. TRBJ1-3 . TRBV6-5 TGTGCCAGCAGTTACTCGAATTCTCAGAACTCTGGAAACACCATATATTTT CASSYSNSQNSGNTIYF
many TRBJ2-7 TRBD1 TRBV9 TGTGCCAGCAGCGGACAGGGGGCCTACGAGCAGTACTTC CASSGQGAYEQYF
many TRBJ2-1 TRBD2 TRBV20-1 TGCAGTGCTGTAGCGGGGGGGTCAACCTCCTACAATGAGCAGTTCTTC CSAVAGGSTSYNEQFF